The 13 T cell receptor beta chains in this list originate from one sample, sequenced in a study of a mutant IDH1 vaccine in newly diagnosed glioma. Generated by immunoSEQ multiplex PCR, the TCRdb table keeps only in-frame clones and is missing some. The table has tens of thousands of clones, 75% to 85% seen once. No antigen has been identified for these receptors. The time point: week 47, end of study. The vaccine gave 300 ug of a 20-mer mutant IDH1 peptide subcutaneously per dose. The sequencing here drew on PBMCs, taken from a glioma patient whose treatment included an IDH1 peptide vaccine. The receptors derive from a man between 35 and 55 years old with glioma.

CDR3 bases: TGTGCCAGCAGCGTGACTAGCGGGGTATCCTACGAGCAGTACTTC. Protein: CASSVTSGVSYEQYF. The genes are TRBV7-8 and TRBJ2-7; 11 bases are a match to TRBD2. CDR3 length: 15 residues. Losses at the gene ends were 5 bases for V and 1 base for J; bases not matched to a gene: 4. Germline V gene lookup returns CDR1 SGHVS and CDR2 FQNEAQ. The full variable domain, rest sourced from reference TRBV7-8 and TRBJ2-7, is GAGVSQSPRYKVAKRGQDVALRCDPISGHVSLFWYQQALGQGPEFLTYFQNEAQLDKSGLPSDRFFAERPEGSVSTLKIQRTQQEDSAVYLCASSVTSGVSYEQYFGPGTRLTVT.

At least ten counts were recorded for this clone. This chain links TRBV29-1 with TRBJ1-1; no clear D gene. The ends were cut back, 7 bases at V and 6 bases at J, with 15 bases in the middle. The germline V gene has CDR1 SQVTM and CDR2 ANQGSEA. The CDR3 consists of 12 residues. CDR3 nucleotides: TGCAGCGGGTCGTATGTTCGGGCTGAAGCTTTCTTT. It specifies CSGSYVRAEAFF.

The V and J genes are TRBV14 and TRBJ2-2, with a possible D match to TRBD1 (5 bases). Trimming cost V 2 bases and J 1 base, with 8 bases left between them. CDR1 and CDR2 (germline): SGHDN, FVKESK. CDR3 length: 15 amino acids. CDR3 loop: CASSQFRGNTGELFF. The CDR3 nucleotides read TGTGCCAGCAGCCAATTTAGGGGGAACACCGGGGAGCTGTTTTTT.

The chain is built from TRBV4-1 and TRBJ2-7, with D unresolved. The CDR3 extends over 14 amino acids. Germline CDR1 reads MGHRA; CDR2 reads YSYEKL. The ends were cut back, 1 base at V and 5 bases at J, with 12 bases in the middle. CDR3 amino acids: CASSQGPGTHEQYF. CDR3 coding DNA: TGCGCCAGCAGCCAAGGTCCAGGCACCCACGAGCAGTACTTC.

This chain uses TRBV4-3 with TRBJ2-3; 8 bases are a match to TRBD1. CDR3 length: 17 amino acids. Germline trimming cut 1 base from V and 0 bases from J; bases unmatched to any gene: 6. CDR1 LGHNA and CDR2 YSLEER come from the germline V gene. The CDR3 is CASSQVIQGASTDTQYF. CDR3 bases: TGCGCCAGCAGCCAAGTGATCCAGGGGGCTAGCACAGATACGCAGTATTTT.

V usage is TRBV9 and J usage is TRBJ2-7, with D uncertain. Per germline, CDR1 SGDLS and CDR2 YYNGEE. Deletions cut 0 bases from V and 6 bases from J, with 4 bases between. This CDR3 spans 11 amino acids. CDR3 DNA: TGTGCCAGCAGCGTAGGACGCGAGCAGTACTTC. Translating gives CASSVGREQYF.

This chain uses TRBV6-6 with TRBJ1-3; no definite D call. Deletions cut 4 bases from V and 0 bases from J, with 7 bases between. The CDR3 is made up of 14 amino acids. The germline V gene has CDR1 MNHNY and CDR2 SVGAGI (reference sequence). The CDR3, as DNA: TGTGCCAGCAGTTCCAGAATCTCTGGAAACACCATATATTTT. It specifies CASSSRISGNTIYF.

The chain recombines TRBV19 with TRBJ2-5; perhaps TRBD1 as D (5 bases). The CDR3 is 12 amino acids. V lost 10 bases to trimming and J lost 4 bases, with 13 bases between them. Germline CDR1 reads LNHDA; CDR2 reads SQIVND (reference sequence). The chain's CDR3 is CAIQGVGETQYF. For the CDR3, the DNA is TGTGCCATTCAAGGGGTGGGAGAGACCCAGTACTTC.

This clone was seen at least ten times. This chain links TRBV7-9 with TRBJ1-2, with 9 bases identical to TRBD1. V gave up 2 bases and J gave up 2 bases; unmatched junction bases: 6. The CDR3 is 16 residues long. Germline V CDR1 and CDR2: SEHNR, FQNEAQ (reference sequence). In nucleotides, the CDR3 is TGTGCCAGCAGCTTATTGGGGGACAGGGAAAACTATGGCTACACCTTC. As protein: CASSLLGDRENYGYTF.

The chain recombines TRBV30 with TRBJ2-7; D possibly matches TRBD1 or TRBD2 (5 bases each). CDR1 is GTSNPN, CDR2 SVGIG, per germline (reference sequence). The CDR3 loop spans 15 amino acids. Trimming removed 6 bases at V and 2 bases at J, with 20 bases between. The CDR3 protein is CACRAGAGETYEQYF. CDR3 nucleotides: TGTGCCTGTAGGGCCGGGGCAGGCGAAACCTACGAGCAGTACTTC.

This clone was seen just once. The V call is TRBV10-3, the J call TRBJ2-4; D might be TRBD1 (6 bases). CDR3 size: 18 residues. Looked up from germline, CDR1 is ENHRY and CDR2 is SYGVKD. The V end was cut by 0 bases, the J end by 0 bases, with 15 bases between. The CDR3 region is CAISESDRNTIAKNIQYF. CDR3 in DNA: TGTGCCATCAGTGAGTCCGACAGGAACACAATAGCCAAAAACATTCAGTACTTC.

The chain has TRBV2 and TRBJ1-2; D gene uncertain. CDR1 is SNHLY and CDR2 is FYNNEI in the germline V gene. Trimming removed 4 bases from V and 4 bases from J, with 10 bases in between. The CDR3 is 13 amino acids. DNA of the CDR3: TGTGCCAGCAGTGTAGCGGGGAGCTATGGCTACACCTTC. Its protein product is CASSVAGSYGYTF. Using reference TRBV2 and TRBJ1-2 for the parts outside the CDR3, the full variable domain is EPEVTQTPSHQVTQMGQEVILRCVPISNHLYFYWYRQILGQKVEFLVSFYNNEISEKSEIFDDQFSVERPDGSNFTLKIRSTKLEDSAMYFCASSVAGSYGYTFGSGTRLTVV.

The chain links TRBV6-6 to TRBJ2-1; 9 bases agree with TRBD2. The trim removed 4 bases at V and 5 bases at J, leaving 9 bases unmatched. Germline V gene sequence: CDR1 MNHNY, CDR2 SVGAGI (reference sequence). CDR3 length: 16 amino acids. This CDR3 is CASSSFRSGGNNEQFF. The CDR3 nucleotides read TGTGCCAGCAGTTCGTTCAGAAGCGGGGGGAACAATGAGCAGTTCTTC.